A single sample is the source of the 23 T cell receptor beta chains below, sequenced in a study of blood T cell repertoires in COVID-19. Using immunoSEQ multiplex PCR, the repertoire was profiled, and TCRdb retains in-frame clones only, with some absent. Of about 380,000 clones listed, 85% to 90% are singletons. The specimen sequenced was peripheral blood. The receptor set was obtained from a young man with active or convalescent COVID-19.

The V call is TRBV5-6, the J call TRBJ2-5, with D perhaps matching TRBD2 (6 bases). Germline CDR1 and CDR2: SGHDT and YYEEEE. The CDR3 length is 14 residues. The germline V and J ends were trimmed by 4 bases and 5 bases, with 15 bases remaining between them. The CDR3 region is CASSPEGRSETQYF. Here the CDR3 DNA reads TGTGCCAGCAGCCCAGAGGGGAGGTCGGAGACCCAGTACTTC. The full variable domain, completed using reference TRBV5-6 and TRBJ2-5, is DAGVTQSPTHLIKTRGQQVTLRCSPKSGHDTVSWYQQALGQGPQFIFQYYEEEERQRGNFPDRFSGHQFPNYSSELNVNALLLGDSALYLCASSPEGRSETQYFGPGTRLLVL.

The rearrangement uses TRBV6-2 or TRBV6-3 and TRBJ1-3; TRBD1 matches at 9 bases. The CDR3 is 17 amino acids. CDR1 and CDR2 from the germline V gene are MNHEY and SVGEGT. With V trimmed by 4 bases and J by 4 bases, 11 bases remained unmatched. CDR3 sequence (DNA): TGTGCCAGCAGTTCCCGGACAGGGGTAAAACGGGGAAACACCATATATTTT. The encoded protein is CASSSRTGVKRGNTIYF.

The chain carries TRBV7-9 and TRBJ1-2; 9 bases are shared with TRBD1. Losses at the gene ends were 5 bases for V and 5 bases for J; bases not matched to a gene: 3. CDR1 SEHNR and CDR2 FQNEAQ come from the germline V gene (reference sequence). The CDR3 runs 13 residues. CDR3 sequence: CASSLTGGYGYTF. DNA of the CDR3: TGTGCCAGCAGCCTGACAGGGGGTTATGGCTACACCTTC.

CDR3 bases: TGCGCCAGCAGCCGTAGGGACACCATCAACACTGAAGCTTTCTTT. This codes for CASSRRDTINTEAFF. The rearrangement joins TRBV5-1 to TRBJ1-1; weak D call: TRBD1 (6 bases). The V gene's germline CDR1 is SGHRS and CDR2 YFSETQ. V was cut by 4 bases and J by 2 bases, with 15 bases left in between. The CDR3 extends over 15 amino acids.

The chain is built from TRBV3-1 (or the pseudogene TRBV3-2) and TRBJ2-1, with TRBD2 identical over 11 bases. This CDR3 has 15 amino acids. The germline V gene has CDR1 LGHDT and CDR2 YNNKEL (reference sequence). Trimming cost V 4 bases and J 4 bases; bases outside gene matches: 3. The CDR3 spells CASSPTSGTYNEQFF. Written as DNA, the CDR3 is TGTGCCAGCAGCCCGACTAGCGGGACTTACAATGAGCAGTTCTTC.

This sequence joins TRBV7-2 and TRBJ2-2; D remains unclear. V lost 3 bases to trimming and J lost 9 bases, with 8 bases between them. CDR1 SGHTA and CDR2 FQGNSA come from the germline V gene. This CDR3 is built from 12 residues. CDR3 protein: CASSLASRELFF. As DNA, the CDR3 is TGTGCCAGCAGCTTGGCTTCTCGGGAGCTGTTTTTT.

This clone was counted between two and nine times. The same CDR3 also results from other DNA sequences found in this sample. The chain recombines TRBV5-1 with TRBJ2-2, with a tentative D call TRBD1 (6 bases). The ends were cut back, 4 bases at V and 0 bases at J, with 10 bases in the middle. This CDR3 is 15 amino acids long. CDR1 SGHRS and CDR2 YFSETQ come from the germline V gene. The CDR3 nucleotides read TGCGCCAGCAGCCCCGGACAGCCGAACACCGGGGAGCTGTTTTTT. This encodes CASSPGQPNTGELFF.

The gene calls are TRBV27 and TRBJ1-4; D gene uncertain. The germline gives CDR1 MNHEY, CDR2 SMNVEV (reference sequence). Trimming removed 7 bases from V and 0 bases from J, with 12 bases in between. CDR3 length: 15 amino acids. The CDR3 sequence: CASKAGMATNEKLFF. DNA for the CDR3: TGTGCCAGCAAGGCGGGGATGGCAACTAATGAAAAACTGTTTTTT.

V gene TRBV12-3 or TRBV12-4 combines with J gene TRBJ1-5; D possibly corresponds to TRBD1 (6 bases). This CDR3 region has 13 residues. The V gene lost 5 bases and the J gene lost 7 bases, with 12 bases spanning the gap. The CDR3 is CASSATGLQPQHF. In DNA form, the CDR3 reads TGTGCCAGCAGTGCGACAGGATTACAGCCCCAGCATTTT.

This sequence joins TRBV9 and TRBJ2-1, with 8 positions matching TRBD1. Unmatched junction bases numbered 11, after V lost 4 bases and J lost 5 bases. Germline assignment: CDR1 SGDLS and CDR2 YYNGEE. The CDR3 runs 16 residues. The DNA of the CDR3 is TGTGCCAGCAGCACGTTTCTGGGACAGGTAAACAATGAGCAGTTCTTC. Translating gives CASSTFLGQVNNEQFF.

This clone was seen a few times. This chain connects TRBV27 to TRBJ2-1; TRBD2 agrees at 9 bases. CDR1 MNHEY and CDR2 SMNVEV come from the germline V gene (reference sequence). Germline trimming cut 6 bases from V and 4 bases from J; bases unmatched to any gene: 7. The CDR3 extends over 15 amino acids. The CDR3, as DNA: TGTGCCAGCAGAACGACTAGCGGTAGATACAATGAGCAGTTCTTC. This encodes CASRTTSGRYNEQFF.

This chain connects TRBV11-2 to TRBJ1-2; tentative D call: TRBD1 (5 bases). CDR3 length: 14 amino acids. CDR1 is SGHAT and CDR2 is FQNNGV in the germline V gene. V was trimmed by 1 base and J by 2 bases, leaving 8 bases between them. The CDR3 DNA reads TGTGCCAGCAGCTTAGCCCAGGGAAACTATGGCTACACCTTC. Its translation is CASSLAQGNYGYTF. Variable domain in full (rest from reference TRBV11-2 and TRBJ1-2): EAGVAQSPRYKIIEKRQSVAFWCNPISGHATLYWYQQILGQGPKLLIQFQNNGVVDDSQLPKDRFSAERLKGVDSTLKIQPAKLEDSAVYLCASSLAQGNYGYTFGSGTRLTVV.

V and J are TRBV6-2 or TRBV6-3 and TRBJ2-5; 14 bases agree with TRBD2. Germline V CDR1 and CDR2: MNHEY, SVGEGT. V was pared by 2 bases and J by 5 bases, with 7 bases of the junction left unmatched. The CDR3 has 17 residues. CDR3 protein: CASSYGTSGRLMETQYF. The DNA for the CDR3 is TGTGCCAGCAGTTACGGGACTAGCGGGAGATTGATGGAGACCCAGTACTTC.

The chain is built from TRBV27 and TRBJ2-1; D remains ambiguous. The germline V gene encodes CDR1 MNHEY and CDR2 SMNVEV (reference sequence). Between the trimmed V and J ends, which lost 7 bases and 2 bases, there was a span of 12 bases. The CDR3 covers 14 residues. CDR3 nucleotides: TGTGCCAGCATCGCCGGGTCCCCCTACAATGAGCAGTTCTTC. It encodes CASIAGSPYNEQFF.

J is TRBJ1-1 and V is TRBV3-1 (or the pseudogene TRBV3-2); tentative D call: TRBD1 (5 bases). Per germline, CDR1 LGHDT and CDR2 YNNKEL (reference sequence). V was trimmed by 4 bases and J by 1 base, leaving 7 bases between them. CDR3 length: 13 amino acids. The CDR3: CASSLQGNTEAFF. CDR3 DNA: TGTGCCAGCAGCCTCCAGGGGAACACTGAAGCTTTCTTT.

J is TRBJ2-5 and V is TRBV3-1 (or the pseudogene TRBV3-2); 7 bases match TRBD1. The CDR3 totals 13 residues. The V gene's germline CDR1 is LGHDT and CDR2 YNNKEL (reference sequence). The ends lost 6 bases at V and 2 bases at J; junction bases unmatched: 3. The CDR3 nucleotides read TGTGCCAGCAGTCGGGGACAGCAAGAGACCCAGTACTTC. Encoded protein: CASSRGQQETQYF.

This chain joins TRBV27 and TRBJ2-5, with 14 bases aligning to TRBD2. V lost 4 bases to trimming and J lost 3 bases; unmatched junction nucleotides: 7. The CDR3 contains 17 residues. Per the germline V gene, CDR1 is MNHEY and CDR2 is SMNVEV (reference sequence). The CDR3 reads CASSYAGGLAGEETQYF. The CDR3 DNA sequence: TGTGCCAGCAGTTATGCGGGGGGACTAGCGGGAGAAGAGACCCAGTACTTC.

The CDR3 DNA follows: TGCAGCGTTGCGGGGGTGGATACGCAGTATTTT. Encoded protein: CSVAGVDTQYF. The chain joins TRBV29-1 to TRBJ2-3; TRBD2 might be the D (6 bases). The germline V gene encodes CDR1 SQVTM and CDR2 ANQGSEA. CDR3 size: 11 residues. V shed 4 bases and J shed 6 bases, with 8 bases lying between them.

The chain couples TRBV4-3 to TRBJ2-7; 10 bases align to TRBD1. V lost 4 bases, J lost 3 bases, and 3 bases stayed unmatched. CDR1 LGHNA and CDR2 YSLEER come from the germline V gene. The CDR3 is made up of 14 amino acids. Here the CDR3 DNA reads TGCGCCAGCAGCCGGGGACAGGGGATCTACGAGCAGTACTTC. Translating gives CASSRGQGIYEQYF.

This sequence joins TRBV5-1 and TRBJ2-1; TRBD1 agrees at 7 bases. This CDR3 is built from 14 residues. Germline CDR1 and CDR2: SGHRS and YFSETQ. After removal of 0 bases from V and 8 bases from J, the junction contained 5 bases not matched to a gene. CDR3: CASSLAQGMHEQFF. The CDR3 DNA reads as TGCGCCAGCAGCTTGGCACAGGGGATGCATGAGCAGTTCTTC.

This chain joins TRBV2 and TRBJ1-2; 11 bases match TRBD1. Germline-derived CDR1 and CDR2 are SNHLY and FYNNEI. V shed 6 bases and J 8 bases; nucleotides not matched to a gene: 8. The CDR3 runs 14 residues. CDR3 sequence (DNA): TGTGCCAGCAGCGAGGGGACAGGGGGGCGCGGCTACACCTTC. Protein: CASSEGTGGRGYTF.

This chain joins TRBV7-2 and TRBJ2-7, with 8 bases aligning to TRBD1. With V trimmed by 4 bases and J by 6 bases, 8 bases remained unmatched. The germline V gene encodes CDR1 SGHTA and CDR2 FQGNSA. The CDR3 is made up of 14 amino acids. This CDR3 is CASSSPGQVPEQYF. DNA for the CDR3: TGTGCCAGCAGCTCCCCGGGACAGGTTCCCGAGCAGTACTTC.

The rearrangement uses TRBV28 and TRBJ1-5; possible D gene TRBD1, 5 bases. V gave up 8 bases and J gave up 2 bases, with 10 bases separating them. The CDR3 consists of 13 residues. Germline V gene lookup returns CDR1 MDHEN and CDR2 SYDVKM. CDR3 sequence: CASLKQGNQPQHF. Here the CDR3 DNA reads TGTGCCAGCCTAAAACAGGGCAATCAGCCCCAGCATTTT. Complete variable domain (other parts from reference TRBV28 and TRBJ1-5): DVKVTQSSRYLVKRTGEKVFLECVQDMDHENMFWYRQDPGLGLRLIYFSYDVKMKEKGDIPEGYSVSREKKERFSLILESASTNQTSMYLCASLKQGNQPQHFGDGTRLSIL.